This T cell receptor beta chain was sequenced in a study of blood T cell repertoires in COVID-19. Study context: COVID-19 samples collected from the United States, Italy and Spain covered acute and convalescent phases. Sample material is recorded as cDNA or gDNA derived from T cells, B-cell-depleted T cells, or PBMCs.

Per the authors' pipeline: Amplified reference gene primers provided the basis for estimating nucleated cell counts. The table came from immunoSEQ multiplex PCR; TCRdb's copy has only in-frame clones and leaves some out. V, J and clone size reflect that table, while D and trimming were determined from the DNA. The sample consists of about 170,000 clones, 84% of them appearing once. This CDR3 has 15 residues. V shed 6 bases and J 0 bases; nucleotides not matched to a gene: 6. The germline V gene encodes CDR1 SGHDT and CDR2 YYEEEE. The source is a man in his late teens or twenties with active or convalescent COVID-19. Sequenced material: peripheral blood. The J gene is TRBJ1-3, the V gene TRBV5-6; 7 bases fit TRBD1. CDR3 protein: CASMRGQNSGNTIYF. Here the CDR3 DNA reads TGTGCCAGCATGAGGGGACAGAACTCTGGAAACACCATATATTTT.